The entry below describes one TCR beta chain. Its antigen is unknown. This specimen comes from a study of cytomegalovirus exposure and HLA in healthy donors. Regarding the study as a whole: Cytomegalovirus-associated status was assigned to roughly 160 TCR beta chains. According to a subsequent analysis, TCR clusters from the first cohort were inclined to appear together in the roughly 120 validation repertoires. In vitro testing confirmed three CMV-associated chains as specific for CMV antigens.

This CDR3 spans 15 amino acids. V shed 2 bases and J shed 2 bases, with 12 bases lying between them. Germline-derived CDR1 and CDR2 are MNHEY and SVGAGI. TCRdb's table, derived via immunoSEQ multiplex PCR, lists solely in-frame clones and lacks some. In the table there are around 98,000 clones, 87% of which are singletons. The V gene is TRBV6-5, the J gene TRBJ1-2; D not resolved. Sequencing was performed on PBMCs. This clonotype was sampled from a woman aged 25 to 39 in good health and CMV-seronegative. CDR3 sequence: CASSYTGRVNYGYTF. CDR3 in DNA: TGTGCCAGCAGTTACACGGGGAGGGTGAACTATGGCTACACCTTC.